This entry lists 25 T cell receptor beta chains sequenced from one sample in a study of T cell repertoires in cytomegalovirus infection (dated by TCRdb to between 2017 and 2020). The antigens these receptors bind are not known. The sample's treatment or condition, from its label and the paper: in vitro stimulation with specific CMV peptide epitopes to enrich CMV-specific T cells. The run used an Illumina HiSeq 1500. The raw public reads went through TCRdb reprocessing: fastp at Q25, MiXCR clone calling, in-frame beta chains kept. A single entry per CDR3 protein holds the most common genes and DNA from its merged rows. For this sample there are about 500,000 distinct CDR3 sequences; roughly a third appear just once. Jointly, the top ten make up around a sixth of the sample. Material: cultured PBMCs, obtained from culture after CMV antigen stimulation. These receptors all come from a human donor in good health (CMV status not recorded). Some clones in this sample may be carry-over from other donors' samples.

The chain is built from TRBV6-1 and TRBJ1-5; perhaps TRBD1 as D (6 bases). V lost 6 bases to trimming and J lost 6 bases, with 18 bases between them. CDR1 and CDR2 (germline): MNHNS, SASEGT. The CDR3 is 15 residues long. The DNA of the CDR3 is TGTGCCAGCAGCGTCACCCGGACAGCTGGTCAGCCCCAGCATTTT. It specifies CASSVTRTAGQPQHF.

The chain combines TRBV7-2 with TRBJ2-1; the match to TRBD2 covers 11 bases. CDR1 and CDR2 from the germline V gene are SGHTA and FQGNSA. V shed 5 bases and J 6 bases; nucleotides not matched to a gene: 9. The CDR3 has 16 residues. Here the CDR3 DNA reads TGTGCCAGCAGCGGGGGGACTAGCGGCCTCCTCAATGAGCAGTTCTTC. This codes for CASSGGTSGLLNEQFF.

J is TRBJ1-6 and V is TRBV27; 10 bases match TRBD1. This CDR3 is built from 15 residues. Germline lookup yields CDR1 MNHEY and CDR2 SMNVEV (reference sequence). The V and J ends lost 6 bases and 8 bases, in that order; junction bases with no gene match: 7. CDR3: CASSRTGTGDSPLHF. The DNA of the CDR3 is TGTGCCAGCAGCAGAACCGGGACAGGGGATTCACCCCTCCACTTT.

CDR3 DNA: TGTGCCAGTAGTTCCGTGCGGGACCCCTACAATGAGCAGTTCTTC. Translation: CASSSVRDPYNEQFF. V and J are TRBV19 and TRBJ2-1, with D maybe TRBD2 (6 bases). The CDR3 loop spans 15 amino acids. CDR1 LNHDA and CDR2 SQIVND come from the germline V gene (reference sequence). V gave up 5 bases and J gave up 2 bases, with 13 bases separating them.

The DNA of the CDR3 is TGTGCCAGCATCGCGAGGGGGCTGGCCTTAAACACCGGGGAGCTGTTTTTT. The encoded protein is CASIARGLALNTGELFF. The chain couples TRBV7-9 to TRBJ2-2; 7 bases fit TRBD1. V dropped 7 bases and J dropped 2; count of bases not matched to a gene: 13. The CDR3 is made up of 17 amino acids. Germline CDR1 reads SEHNR; CDR2 reads FQNEAQ (reference sequence).

This clonotype was observed a handful of times. The J gene is TRBJ1-3, the V gene TRBV6-5; 8 bases align to TRBD1. The CDR3 has 15 amino acids. V was pared by 2 bases and J by 7 bases, with 7 bases of the junction left unmatched. The germline CDR1 and CDR2 sequences are MNHEY and SVGAGI. CDR3: CASSYLSGGGNTIYF. For the CDR3, the DNA is TGTGCCAGCAGTTACCTGTCAGGGGGCGGGAACACCATATATTTT.

CDR3 residues: CASSQARFQQCTGELFF. For the CDR3, the DNA is TGCGCCAGCAGCCAAGCCCGCTTCCAGCAGTGCACCGGGGAGCTGTTTTTT. The rearrangement links TRBV4-1 to TRBJ2-2; D is uncertain. The CDR3 length is 17 residues. CDR1 is MGHRA, CDR2 YSYEKL, per germline. V was pared by 1 base and J by 4 bases, with 16 bases between.

The chain couples TRBV11-2 to TRBJ2-1; 7 positions match TRBD2. J gave up 5 bases and V 8 bases, and 9 bases lay outside the gene matches. The CDR3 totals 14 residues. In germline, CDR1 is SGHAT, CDR2 FQNNGV. The CDR3 bases are TGTGCCAGCCTCAAGCGGGGCCCTCACAATGAGCAGTTCTTC. This encodes CASLKRGPHNEQFF.

This clonotype has ten or more counts. The gene calls are TRBV7-2 and TRBJ2-5; D is possibly TRBD1 (5 bases). This CDR3 spans 14 amino acids. V was clipped by 2 bases and J by 2 bases, with 9 bases between them. Germline lookup yields CDR1 SGHTA and CDR2 FQGNSA. CDR3 region: CASSLRTFQETQYF. The CDR3 DNA follows: TGTGCCAGCAGCTTAAGGACATTTCAAGAGACCCAGTACTTC.

This clonotype was seen a few times. The rearrangement uses TRBV7-9 and TRBJ2-1; TRBD2 aligns across 9 bases. With V trimmed by 1 base and J by 12 bases, 10 bases remained unmatched. Germline V gene data show CDR1 as SEHNR and CDR2 as FQNEAQ (reference sequence). The CDR3 has 15 residues. The CDR3 nucleotides are TGTGCCAGCAGCTTAGGGGCTAGCGGGGCTCACCGGCAGTTCTTC. Translated, it gives CASSLGASGAHRQFF.

This clonotype was found a few times. The rearrangement joins TRBV27 to TRBJ2-7; D not resolved. Germline assignment: CDR1 MNHEY and CDR2 SMNVEV (reference sequence). V was trimmed by 5 bases and J by 2 bases, leaving 4 bases between them. The CDR3 contains 11 residues. In DNA, the CDR3 is TGTGCCAGCAGTCGCCCCTACGAGCAGTACTTC. It specifies CASSRPYEQYF.

This clonotype has only a few counts. The CDR3 sequence: CASQGGRSSYNEQFF. CDR3 DNA sequence: TGTGCCAGCCAGGGGGGACGGAGCTCCTACAATGAGCAGTTCTTC. The rearrangement links TRBV12-3 or TRBV12-4 to TRBJ2-1, with D possibly being TRBD1 (7 bases). The CDR3 totals 15 residues. V lost 8 bases, J lost 0 bases, and 14 bases lay in between.

This clonotype was counted a few times. This chain links TRBV29-1 with TRBJ1-5; no reliable D call. V was shortened by 4 bases and J by 7 bases, with 14 bases between the two germline ends. CDR1 SQVTM and CDR2 ANQGSEA come from the germline V gene. This CDR3 contains 13 residues. The CDR3, as DNA: TGCAGCGTTGGATGGTCGCTTGGCCAGCCCCAGCATTTT. Its translation is CSVGWSLGQPQHF. The variable domain in full, with the rest retrieved from reference TRBV29-1 and TRBJ1-5, is SAVISQKPSRDICQRGTSLTIQCQVDSQVTMMFWYRQQPGQSLTLIATANQGSEATYESGFVIDKFPISRPNLTFSTLTVSNMSPEDSSIYLCSVGWSLGQPQHFGDGTRLSIL.

V and J are TRBV7-4 and TRBJ1-2; D perhaps matches TRBD1 (5 bases). The CDR3 totals 17 residues. Between the trimmed V and J ends, which lost 5 bases and 2 bases, there was a span of 21 bases. The germline gives CDR1 SGHVT, CDR2 SQSDAQ. Here the CDR3 DNA reads TGTGCCAGCAGCCCCTGGGGCCCTATCCTCTGGAACTATGGCTACACCTTC. Protein sequence: CASSPWGPILWNYGYTF.

The CDR3 is CASSLEASGFYEQYF. CDR3 DNA sequence: TGTGCCAGCAGCTTAGAGGCTAGCGGGTTCTACGAGCAGTACTTC. The rearrangement links TRBV7-9 to TRBJ2-7, with TRBD2 identical over 8 bases. Germline lookup yields CDR1 SEHNR and CDR2 FQNEAQ (reference sequence). V lost 1 base, J lost 3 bases, and 5 bases stayed unmatched. The CDR3 is 15 residues long.

The chain uses TRBV28 and TRBJ2-3, with D possibly being TRBD1 (6 bases). The CDR3 extends over 14 amino acids. V dropped 5 bases and J dropped 3 bases, with 12 bases sitting between them. Germline V gene data show CDR1 as MDHEN and CDR2 as SYDVKM. CDR3: CASSPRQVTDTQYF. The CDR3 DNA reads TGTGCCAGCAGTCCCCGACAGGTAACAGATACGCAGTATTTT.

The chain joins TRBV6-6 to TRBJ2-3; the match to TRBD2 covers 11 bases. CDR1 is MNHNY and CDR2 is SVGAGI in the germline V gene (reference sequence). V lost 0 bases, J lost 4 bases, and 9 bases stayed unmatched. The CDR3 has 18 residues. The CDR3 sequence is CASSYSIRLAGKADTQYF. CDR3 DNA: TGTGCCAGCAGTTACTCGATTCGACTAGCGGGAAAGGCAGATACGCAGTATTTT.

For this clonotype: A much more abundant neighbour one base away suggests this may be a read error. This rearrangement joins TRBV7-2 to TRBJ2-5; 15 bases are shared with TRBD2. Germline V gene sequence: CDR1 SGHTA, CDR2 FQGNSA. The V segment lost 1 base and the J segment 7 bases; nucleotides outside the gene matches: 7. This CDR3 is 17 amino acids long. The CDR3 nucleotides read TGTGCCAGCAGCTTAGGGGGACTAGCGGGGGGCCGGGTGACCCAGTACTTC. Its protein is CASSLGGLAGGRVTQYF.

The gene calls are TRBV7-9 and TRBJ1-4; D remains ambiguous. CDR3 size: 15 residues. V was pared by 5 bases and J by 0 bases, with 10 bases between. Germline CDR1 SEHNR, CDR2 FQNEAQ (reference sequence). Here the CDR3 DNA reads TGTGCCAGCAGCCACAGCTCTGCAACTAATGAAAAACTGTTTTTT. Translating it yields CASSHSSATNEKLFF.

V is TRBV2 and J is TRBJ2-7; 10 bases map to TRBD2. Germline CDR1 and CDR2: SNHLY and FYNNEI. V trimming: 6 bases; J trimming: 5 bases; junction bases outside the gene matches: 7. CDR3 length: 14 residues. The CDR3 DNA follows: TGTGCCAGCAGCAAGACTAGCGGGTGGGACGAGCAGTACGTC. Translating it yields CASSKTSGWDEQYV.

The chain combines TRBV6-2 or TRBV6-3 with TRBJ2-2, with TRBD2 matching 9 bases. Germline CDR1 reads MNHEY; CDR2 reads SVGEGT. This CDR3 region has 15 residues. V trimming: 5 bases; J trimming: 5 bases; junction bases outside the gene matches: 6. The CDR3 spells CASSTGLAATGELFF. DNA for the CDR3: TGTGCCAGCAGTACGGGACTAGCCGCGACCGGGGAGCTGTTTTTT.

The chain links TRBV29-1 to TRBJ2-1; 11 nucleotides align to TRBD2. Trimming took 4 bases from V and 4 from J; bases not matched to a gene: 9. CDR1 SQVTM and CDR2 ANQGSEA come from the germline V gene. The CDR3 runs 16 residues. In DNA form, the CDR3 reads TGCAGCGTTGGTTGGTCTAGCGGGAGGACATACAATGAGCAGTTCTTC. It yields the protein CSVGWSSGRTYNEQFF.

This clonotype was observed a handful of times. V is TRBV14 and J is TRBJ1-3; D unresolved. The V and J ends lost 4 bases and 4 bases respectively, with 8 bases between them. Germline CDR1 SGHDN, CDR2 FVKESK. CDR3 size: 13 residues. The CDR3 protein is CASSPGTGNTIYF. DNA for the CDR3: TGTGCCAGCAGCCCAGGCACAGGAAACACCATATATTTT.

V is TRBV6-2 or TRBV6-3 and J is TRBJ1-5; D not resolved. CDR1 and CDR2 from the germline V gene are MNHEY and SVGEGT. This CDR3 has 17 amino acids. V was clipped by 6 bases and J by 1 base, with 19 bases between them. CDR3 in DNA: TGTGCCAGCAGCGGCCTCCCGGAGGGTCTCAGCAATCAGCCCCAGCATTTT. Translation gives CASSGLPEGLSNQPQHF.

There are a few counts of this clonotype. CDR3 nucleotide sequence: TGTGCCAGCAGGGAAAACGGTGCAGATACGCAGTATTTT. Translation: CASRENGADTQYF. This sequence joins TRBV6-2 or TRBV6-3 and TRBJ2-3; D gene ambiguous. CDR1 is MNHEY, CDR2 SVGEGT, per germline. The CDR3 length is 13 residues. The V end was cut by 6 bases, the J end by 4 bases, with 11 bases between.